Below are 2 T cell receptor beta chains sequenced from a single sample in a study of shared clonotypes between healthy human individuals. Method: immunoSEQ multiplex PCR; TCRdb's copy keeps in-frame clones and lacks some. In the table there are 950,000 to 1,100,000 clones, roughly 75% of which are singletons. The sequencing input was memory CD4+ T cells sorted from blood. Subset specified: CD45RA-negative fraction. All receptors come from a man between 18 and 29 years old in good health.

This clone was detected once. Within the sample, other DNA sequences also encode this same CDR3. The chain joins TRBV6-5 to TRBJ2-7; the D is unclear. Germline CDR1 and CDR2: MNHEY and SVGAGI. V dropped 0 bases and J dropped 3 bases, with 9 bases sitting between them. The CDR3 has 14 amino acids. The DNA of the CDR3 is TGTGCCAGCAGTTACTCGGGCGGAATCTACGAGCAGTACTTC. It encodes CASSYSGGIYEQYF.

The table lists this clone with a count of one. The chain carries TRBV6-1 and TRBJ1-5; D is unresolved. V lost 8 bases, J lost 0 bases, and 8 bases lay in between. The CDR3 is 13 residues long. Germline CDR1 and CDR2: MNHNS and SASEGT. In nucleotides, the CDR3 is TGTGCCAGCGAGTTCTATAGCAATCAGCCCCAGCATTTT. The encoded protein is CASEFYSNQPQHF.